This T cell receptor beta chain was sequenced for a study of CD8 T cells in Susac syndrome. Roughly 0.45 to 1 ug RNA was reverse transcribed with random hexamers. Each CDR3 protein gets one entry after TCRdb re-called the immunoSEQ multiplex PCR reads with MiXCR. This sample carries some 190,000 distinct CDR3 sequences, approximately 95% of them seen once, and the ten largest clones take less than 0.12%. The material sequenced was CD4+ T cells from PBMCs. This receptor was obtained from a human donor in good health.

CDR3 nucleotides: TGCGCCAGCGGGCTTAGACACACCGGGGAGCTGTTTTTT. Translation: CASGLRHTGELFF. This chain joins TRBV4-3 and TRBJ2-2; D unclear. The germline V gene encodes CDR1 LGHNA and CDR2 YSLEER. The CDR3 has 13 residues. The ends were cut back, 8 bases at V and 3 bases at J, with 10 bases in the middle.